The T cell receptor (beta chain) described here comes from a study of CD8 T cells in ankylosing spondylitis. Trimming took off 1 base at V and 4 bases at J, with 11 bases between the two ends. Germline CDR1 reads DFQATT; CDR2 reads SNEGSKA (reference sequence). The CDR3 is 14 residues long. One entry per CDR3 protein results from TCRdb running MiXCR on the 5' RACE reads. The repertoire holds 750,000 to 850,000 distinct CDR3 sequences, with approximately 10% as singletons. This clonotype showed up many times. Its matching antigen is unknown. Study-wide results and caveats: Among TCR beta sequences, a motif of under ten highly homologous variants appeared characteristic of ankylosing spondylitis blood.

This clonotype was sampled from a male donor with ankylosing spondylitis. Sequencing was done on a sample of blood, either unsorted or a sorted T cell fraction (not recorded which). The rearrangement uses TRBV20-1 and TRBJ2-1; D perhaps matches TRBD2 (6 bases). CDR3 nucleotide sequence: TGCAGTGCTAGAGTCGGGACTCTATACAATGAGCAGTTCTTC. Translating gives CSARVGTLYNEQFF.